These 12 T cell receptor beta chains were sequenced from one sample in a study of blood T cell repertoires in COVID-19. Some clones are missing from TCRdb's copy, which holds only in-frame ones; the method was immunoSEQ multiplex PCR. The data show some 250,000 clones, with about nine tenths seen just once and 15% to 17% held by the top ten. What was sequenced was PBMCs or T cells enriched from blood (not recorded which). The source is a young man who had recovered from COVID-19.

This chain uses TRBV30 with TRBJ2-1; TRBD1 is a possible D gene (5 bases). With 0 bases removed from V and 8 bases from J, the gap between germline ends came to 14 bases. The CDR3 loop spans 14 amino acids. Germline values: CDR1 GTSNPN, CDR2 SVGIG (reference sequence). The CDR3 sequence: CAWSVQAGMDEQFF. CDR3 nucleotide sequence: TGTGCCTGGAGTGTACAGGCAGGGATGGATGAGCAGTTCTTC.

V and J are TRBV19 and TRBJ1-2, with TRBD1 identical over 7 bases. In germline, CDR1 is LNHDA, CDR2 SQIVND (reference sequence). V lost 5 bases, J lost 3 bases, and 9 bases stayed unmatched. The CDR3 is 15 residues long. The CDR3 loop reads CASSVHRDSYYGYTF. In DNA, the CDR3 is TGTGCCAGTAGTGTCCACCGGGACAGCTACTATGGCTACACCTTC.

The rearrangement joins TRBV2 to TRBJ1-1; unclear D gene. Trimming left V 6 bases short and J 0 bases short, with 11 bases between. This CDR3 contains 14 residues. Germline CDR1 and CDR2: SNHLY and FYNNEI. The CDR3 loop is CASRVGSVNTEAFF. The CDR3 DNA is TGTGCCAGCAGAGTCGGTTCGGTGAACACTGAAGCTTTCTTT.

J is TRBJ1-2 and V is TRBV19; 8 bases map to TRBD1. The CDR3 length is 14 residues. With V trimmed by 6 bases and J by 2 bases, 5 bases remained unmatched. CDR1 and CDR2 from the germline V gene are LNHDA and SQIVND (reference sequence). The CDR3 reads CASSPDRGNYGYTF. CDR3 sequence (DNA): TGTGCCAGTAGCCCTGACAGGGGAAACTATGGCTACACCTTC.

The CDR3 spells CASSWGQGHGYTF. DNA for the CDR3: TGTGCCAGCAGCTGGGGACAGGGCCATGGCTACACCTTC. This chain links TRBV11-2 with TRBJ1-2; 9 bases are a match to TRBD1. The J segment lost 6 bases and the V segment lost 4 bases, leaving 3 bases of the junction unmatched. CDR1 is SGHAT, CDR2 FQNNGV, per germline. The CDR3 covers 13 residues.

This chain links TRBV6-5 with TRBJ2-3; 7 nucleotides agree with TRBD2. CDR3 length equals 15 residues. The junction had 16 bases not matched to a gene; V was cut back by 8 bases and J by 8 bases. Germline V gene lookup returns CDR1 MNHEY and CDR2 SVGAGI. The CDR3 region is CASPLRLAGGGTQYF. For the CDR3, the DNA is TGTGCCAGCCCGTTAAGACTAGCCGGAGGAGGTACGCAGTATTTT.

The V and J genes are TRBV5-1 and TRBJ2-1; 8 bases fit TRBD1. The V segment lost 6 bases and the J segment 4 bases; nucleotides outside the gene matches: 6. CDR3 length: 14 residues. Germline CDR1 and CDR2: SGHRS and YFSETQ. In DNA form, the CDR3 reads TGCGCCAGCACCTCAGGGGGCGTTTACAATGAGCAGTTCTTC. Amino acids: CASTSGGVYNEQFF.

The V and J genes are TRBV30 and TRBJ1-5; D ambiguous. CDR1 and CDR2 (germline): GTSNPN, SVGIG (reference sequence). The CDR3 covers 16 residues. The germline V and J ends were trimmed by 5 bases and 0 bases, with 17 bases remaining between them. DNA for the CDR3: TGTGCCTGGGCTTGGGGTTCCAGCGGTAGCAATCAGCCCCAGCATTTT. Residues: CAWAWGSSGSNQPQHF.

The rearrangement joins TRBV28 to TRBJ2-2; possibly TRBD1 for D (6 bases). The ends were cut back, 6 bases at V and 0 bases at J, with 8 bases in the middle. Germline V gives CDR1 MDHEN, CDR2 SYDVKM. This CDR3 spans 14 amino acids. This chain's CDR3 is CASRGATNTGELFF. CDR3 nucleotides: TGTGCCAGCAGGGGGGCGACGAACACCGGGGAGCTGTTTTTT.

The CDR3 region has the DNA TGTGCCACCAGCCCCGCAAGGGACAGCTTCTATGGCTACACCTTC. It yields the protein CATSPARDSFYGYTF. The chain couples TRBV15 to TRBJ1-2; the match to TRBD1 covers 7 bases. The ends lost 5 bases at V and 4 bases at J; junction bases unmatched: 10. In germline, CDR1 is LNHNV, CDR2 YYDKDF (reference sequence). The CDR3 contains 15 residues.

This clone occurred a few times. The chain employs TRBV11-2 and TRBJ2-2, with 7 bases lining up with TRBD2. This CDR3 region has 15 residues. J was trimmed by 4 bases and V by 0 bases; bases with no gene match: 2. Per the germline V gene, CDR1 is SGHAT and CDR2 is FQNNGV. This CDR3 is CASSLEGGFTGELFF. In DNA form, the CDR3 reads TGTGCCAGCAGCTTAGAGGGGGGGTTCACCGGGGAGCTGTTTTTT.

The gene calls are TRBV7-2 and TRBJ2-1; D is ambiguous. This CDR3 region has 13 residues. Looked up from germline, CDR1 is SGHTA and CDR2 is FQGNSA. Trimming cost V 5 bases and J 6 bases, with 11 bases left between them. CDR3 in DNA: TGTGCCAGCAGCCACTATTACCCCAATGAGCAGTTCTTC. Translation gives CASSHYYPNEQFF. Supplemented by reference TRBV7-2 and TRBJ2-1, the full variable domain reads GAGVSQSPSNKVTEKGKDVELRCDPISGHTALYWYRQSLGQGLEFLIYFQGNSAPDKSGLPSDRFSAERTGGSVSTLTIQRTQQEDSAVYLCASSHYYPNEQFFGPGTRLTVL.